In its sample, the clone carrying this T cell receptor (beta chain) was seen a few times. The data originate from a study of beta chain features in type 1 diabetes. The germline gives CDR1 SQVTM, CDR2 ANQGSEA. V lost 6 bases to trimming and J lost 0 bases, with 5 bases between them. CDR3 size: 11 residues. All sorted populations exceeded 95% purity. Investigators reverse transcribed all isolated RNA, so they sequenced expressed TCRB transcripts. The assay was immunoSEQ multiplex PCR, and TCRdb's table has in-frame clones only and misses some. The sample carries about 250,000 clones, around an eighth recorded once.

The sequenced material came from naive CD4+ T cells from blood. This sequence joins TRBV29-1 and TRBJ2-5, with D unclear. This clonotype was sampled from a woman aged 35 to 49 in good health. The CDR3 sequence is CSVQYQETQYF. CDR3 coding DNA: TGCAGCGTGCAGTACCAAGAGACCCAGTACTTC.